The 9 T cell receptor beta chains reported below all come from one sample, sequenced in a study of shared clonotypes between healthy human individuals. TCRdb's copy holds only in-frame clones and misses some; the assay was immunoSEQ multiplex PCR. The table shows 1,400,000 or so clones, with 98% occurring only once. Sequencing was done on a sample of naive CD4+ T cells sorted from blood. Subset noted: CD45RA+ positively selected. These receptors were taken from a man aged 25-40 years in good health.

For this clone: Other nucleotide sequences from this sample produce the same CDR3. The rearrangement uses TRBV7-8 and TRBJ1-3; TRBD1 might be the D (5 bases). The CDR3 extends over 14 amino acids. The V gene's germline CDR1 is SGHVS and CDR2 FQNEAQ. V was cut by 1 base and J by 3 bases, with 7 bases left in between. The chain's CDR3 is CASSLGGLGNTIYF. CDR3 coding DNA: TGTGCCAGCAGCTTAGGGGGCCTTGGAAACACCATATATTTT. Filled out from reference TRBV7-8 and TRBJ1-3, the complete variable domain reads GAGVSQSPRYKVAKRGQDVALRCDPISGHVSLFWYQQALGQGPEFLTYFQNEAQLDKSGLPSDRFFAERPEGSVSTLKIQRTQQEDSAVYLCASSLGGLGNTIYFGEGSWLTVV.

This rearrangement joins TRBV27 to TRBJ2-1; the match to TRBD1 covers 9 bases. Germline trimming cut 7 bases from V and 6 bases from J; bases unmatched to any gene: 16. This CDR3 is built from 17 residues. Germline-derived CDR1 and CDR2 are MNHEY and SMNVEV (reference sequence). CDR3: CASTIRGQGGSSNEQFF. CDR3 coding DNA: TGTGCCAGCACCATTCGGGGACAGGGTGGGTCGAGCAATGAGCAGTTCTTC.

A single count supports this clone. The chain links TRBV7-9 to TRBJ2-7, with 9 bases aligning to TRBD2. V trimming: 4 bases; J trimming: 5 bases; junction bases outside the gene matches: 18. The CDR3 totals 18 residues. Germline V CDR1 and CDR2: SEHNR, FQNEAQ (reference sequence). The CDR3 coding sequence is TGTGCCAGCAGCTGGGGGGTCCTCGTAGCGGGAGTAGGGGACGAGCAGTACTTC. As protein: CASSWGVLVAGVGDEQYF.

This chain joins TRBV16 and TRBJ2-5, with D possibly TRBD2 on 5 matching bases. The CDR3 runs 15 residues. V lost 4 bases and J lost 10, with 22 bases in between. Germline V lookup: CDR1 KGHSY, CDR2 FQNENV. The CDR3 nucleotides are TGTGCCAGCAGCCGGGCGCGCGGCACCCGGGATGGCCAGTACTTC. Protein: CASSRARGTRDGQYF.

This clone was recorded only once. CDR3: CAISEGLAGLGAGELFF. In nucleotides, the CDR3 is TGTGCCATCAGTGAGGGACTAGCGGGATTAGGCGCCGGGGAGCTGTTTTTT. The rearrangement uses TRBV10-3 and TRBJ2-2, with 12 bases lining up with TRBD2. The CDR3 contains 17 residues. J gave up 6 bases and V 2 bases, and 7 bases lay outside the gene matches. Germline V gene lookup returns CDR1 ENHRY and CDR2 SYGVKD.

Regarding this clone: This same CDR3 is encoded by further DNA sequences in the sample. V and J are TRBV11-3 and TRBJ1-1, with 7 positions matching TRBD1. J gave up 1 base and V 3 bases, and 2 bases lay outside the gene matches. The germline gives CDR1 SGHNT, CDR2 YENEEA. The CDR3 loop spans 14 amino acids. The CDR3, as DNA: TGTGCCAGCAGCTTGACAGGGAAGAACACTGAAGCTTTCTTT. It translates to CASSLTGKNTEAFF.

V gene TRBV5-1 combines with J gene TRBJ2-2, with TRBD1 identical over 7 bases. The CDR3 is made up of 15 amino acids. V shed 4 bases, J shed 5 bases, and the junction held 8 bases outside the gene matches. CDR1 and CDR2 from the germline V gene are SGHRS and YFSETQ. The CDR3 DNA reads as TGCGCCAGCAGCATCGCCAGGGGGTTGACCGGGGAGCTGTTTTTT. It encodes CASSIARGLTGELFF.

CDR3 amino acids: CASSSDQVEFGANVLTF. The CDR3 region has the DNA TGTGCCAGCAGTTCCGATCAGGTAGAATTTGGGGCCAACGTCCTGACTTTC. This sequence joins TRBV27 and TRBJ2-6; D ambiguous. Germline CDR1 MNHEY, CDR2 SMNVEV (reference sequence). V was cut by 4 bases and J by 3 bases, with 16 bases left in between. CDR3 length equals 17 residues.

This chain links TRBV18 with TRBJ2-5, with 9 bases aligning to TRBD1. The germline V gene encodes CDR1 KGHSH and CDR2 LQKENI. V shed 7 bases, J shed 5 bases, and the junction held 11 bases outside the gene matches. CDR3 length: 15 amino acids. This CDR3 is CASLRTGASRETQYF. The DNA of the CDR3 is TGTGCCAGCTTGCGGACAGGGGCGTCCCGGGAGACCCAGTACTTC.